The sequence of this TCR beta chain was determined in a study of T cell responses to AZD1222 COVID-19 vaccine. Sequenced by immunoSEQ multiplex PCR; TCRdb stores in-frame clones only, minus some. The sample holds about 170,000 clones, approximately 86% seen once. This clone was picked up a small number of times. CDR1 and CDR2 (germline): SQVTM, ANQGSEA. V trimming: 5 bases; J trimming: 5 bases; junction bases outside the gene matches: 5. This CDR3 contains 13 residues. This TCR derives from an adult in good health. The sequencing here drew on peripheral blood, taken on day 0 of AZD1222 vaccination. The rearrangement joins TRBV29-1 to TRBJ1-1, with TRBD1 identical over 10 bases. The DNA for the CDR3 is TGCAGCGTTAGCCGGGACAGGGGTACTGAAGCTTTCTTT. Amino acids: CSVSRDRGTEAFF.